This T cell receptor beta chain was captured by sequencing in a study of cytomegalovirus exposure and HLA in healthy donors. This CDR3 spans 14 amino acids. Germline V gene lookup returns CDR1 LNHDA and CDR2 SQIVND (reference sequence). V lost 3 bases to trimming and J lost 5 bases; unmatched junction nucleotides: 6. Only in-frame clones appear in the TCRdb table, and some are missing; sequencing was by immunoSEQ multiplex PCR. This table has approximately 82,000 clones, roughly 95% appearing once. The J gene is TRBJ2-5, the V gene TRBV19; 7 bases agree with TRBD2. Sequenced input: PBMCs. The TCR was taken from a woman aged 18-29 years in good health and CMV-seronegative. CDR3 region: CASSILGGVETQYF. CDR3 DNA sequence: TGTGCCAGTAGTATTCTGGGGGGGGTGGAGACCCAGTACTTC.